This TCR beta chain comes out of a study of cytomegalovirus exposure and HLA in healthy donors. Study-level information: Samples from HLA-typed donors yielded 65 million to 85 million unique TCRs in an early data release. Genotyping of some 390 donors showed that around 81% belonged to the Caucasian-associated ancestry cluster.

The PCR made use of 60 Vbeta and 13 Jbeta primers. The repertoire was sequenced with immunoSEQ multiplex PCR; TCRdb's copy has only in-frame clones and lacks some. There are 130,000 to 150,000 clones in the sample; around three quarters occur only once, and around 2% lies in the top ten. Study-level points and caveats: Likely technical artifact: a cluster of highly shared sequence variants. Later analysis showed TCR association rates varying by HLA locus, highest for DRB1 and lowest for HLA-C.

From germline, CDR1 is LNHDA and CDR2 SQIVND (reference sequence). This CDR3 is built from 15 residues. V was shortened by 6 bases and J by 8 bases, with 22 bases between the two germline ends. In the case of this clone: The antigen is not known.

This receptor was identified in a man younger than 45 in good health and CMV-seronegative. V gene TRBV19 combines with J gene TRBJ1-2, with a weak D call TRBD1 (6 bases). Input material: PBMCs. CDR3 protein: CASSPQGVISGGYTF. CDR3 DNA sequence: TGTGCCAGTAGCCCACAGGGAGTGATATCGGGAGGCTACACCTTC.